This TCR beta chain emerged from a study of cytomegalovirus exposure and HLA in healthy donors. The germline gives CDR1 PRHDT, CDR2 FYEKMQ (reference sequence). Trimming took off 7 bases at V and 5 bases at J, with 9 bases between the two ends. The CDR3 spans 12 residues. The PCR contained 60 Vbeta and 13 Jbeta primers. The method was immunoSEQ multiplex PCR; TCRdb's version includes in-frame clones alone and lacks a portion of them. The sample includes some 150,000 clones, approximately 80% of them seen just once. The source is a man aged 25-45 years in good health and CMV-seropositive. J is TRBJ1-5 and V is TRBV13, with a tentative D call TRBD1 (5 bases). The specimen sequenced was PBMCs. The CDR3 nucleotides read TGTGCCAGCATAGGGGTCCATCAGCCCCAGCATTTT. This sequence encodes CASIGVHQPQHF.